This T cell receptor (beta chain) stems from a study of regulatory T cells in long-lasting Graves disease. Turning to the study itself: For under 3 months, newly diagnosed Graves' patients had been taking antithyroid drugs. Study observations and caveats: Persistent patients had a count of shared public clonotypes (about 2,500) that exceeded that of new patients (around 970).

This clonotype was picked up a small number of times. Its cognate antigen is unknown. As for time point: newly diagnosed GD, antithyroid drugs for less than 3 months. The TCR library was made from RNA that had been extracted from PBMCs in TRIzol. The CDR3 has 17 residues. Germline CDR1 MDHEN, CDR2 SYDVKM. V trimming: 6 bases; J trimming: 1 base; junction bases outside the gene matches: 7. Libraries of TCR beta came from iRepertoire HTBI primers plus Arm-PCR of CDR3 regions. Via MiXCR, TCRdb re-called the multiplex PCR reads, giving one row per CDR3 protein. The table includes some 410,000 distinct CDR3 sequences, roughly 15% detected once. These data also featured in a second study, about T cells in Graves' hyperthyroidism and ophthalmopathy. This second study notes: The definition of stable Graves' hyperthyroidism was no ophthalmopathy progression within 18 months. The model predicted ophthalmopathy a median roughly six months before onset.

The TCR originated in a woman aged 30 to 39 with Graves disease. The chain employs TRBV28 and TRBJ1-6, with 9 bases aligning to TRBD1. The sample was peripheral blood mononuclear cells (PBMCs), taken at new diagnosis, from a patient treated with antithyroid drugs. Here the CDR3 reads CASSPTGGASYNSPLHF. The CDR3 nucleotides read TGTGCCAGCAGCCCTACAGGGGGCGCTTCCTATAATTCACCCCTCCACTTT.